Detailed here is one T cell receptor beta chain. Its antigen remains unknown. The data derive from a study of cytomegalovirus exposure and HLA in healthy donors. The wider study: In an earlier analysis, 95 million to 140 million unique TCR beta sequences were found from some 200 million T cells.

CDR3 length equals 15 residues. CDR1 is SGHKS and CDR2 is YYEKEE in the germline V gene (reference sequence). The trim removed 3 bases at V and 2 bases at J, leaving 3 bases unmatched. Study-wide results and limits: The authors listed 150 to 200 TCR beta chains as cytomegalovirus-associated.

The PCR had 60 Vbeta and 13 Jbeta primers. Profiling relied on immunoSEQ multiplex PCR, and the TCRdb table lists in-frame clones only, not all of them. Here the sample spans 90,000 to 130,000 clones, less than 85% being singletons. The material sequenced was PBMCs. The rearrangement uses TRBV5-5 and TRBJ1-5, with 9 nucleotides matching TRBD1. This receptor was obtained from a man younger than 40 in good health and CMV-seropositive. The CDR3 region is CASSYRTGGNQPQHF. The CDR3, as DNA: TGTGCCAGCAGCTACAGGACAGGGGGCAATCAGCCCCAGCATTTT. The variable domain in full, completed from reference TRBV5-5 and TRBJ1-5, reads DAGVTQSPTHLIKTRGQQVTLRCSPISGHKSVSWYQQVLGQGPQFIFQYYEKEERGRGNFPDRFSARQFPNYSSELNVNALLLGDSALYLCASSYRTGGNQPQHFGDGTRLSIL.